These T cell receptor beta chains were read from a single sample in a study of identifying expanded T cells in peripheral blood. Assay: immunoSEQ multiplex PCR; the TCRdb copy retains only in-frame clones and omits some. The sample consists of 50,000 to 75,000 clones, around 87% of them appearing once. The sequenced material came from blood. These receptors all stem from a person aged 18-70 years in good health. Each CDR3 is given with its conserved first and last residue. Each record gives: D gene, clone size, J gene, V gene, CDR3 protein, CDR3 DNA. D genes are given only for firm matches. Clone size is shown for a subset of rows, as once, few, many or a class of expanded clone.

. | . | TRBJ2-1 | TRBV6-4 | CASSEGGILGEQFF | TGTGCCAGCAGTGAGGGCGGGATCCTAGGTGAGCAGTTCTTC
. | . | TRBJ2-3 | TRBV19 | CASSMGSSTDTQYF | TGTGCCAGTAGTATGGGGTCCAGCACAGATACGCAGTATTTT
. | . | TRBJ1-2 | TRBV28 | CASNQGPPGANYGYTF | TGTGCCAGCAACCAGGGGCCCCCAGGAGCTAACTATGGCTACACCTTC
. | . | TRBJ2-5 | TRBV27 | CASRLQLQETQYF | TGTGCCAGCAGGCTACAACTGCAAGAGACCCAGTACTTC
TRBD2 | once | TRBJ2-2 | TRBV4-1 | CASSPPGGAETGELFF | TGCGCCAGCAGCCCCCCGGGGGGGGCAGAGACCGGGGAGCTGTTTTTT
. | . | TRBJ2-6 | TRBV6-5 | CASSYRSTSGANVLTF | TGTGCCAGCAGTTACCGGAGTACCTCTGGGGCCAACGTCCTGACTTTC
. | few | TRBJ2-4 | TRBV7-2 | CASSLTGTLNIQYF | TGTGCCAGCAGCCTCACGGGGACCTTAAACATTCAGTACTTC
. | . | TRBJ1-2 | TRBV30 | CAWPRASYGYTF | TGTGCCTGGCCACGGGCTTCCTATGGCTACACCTTC
. | . | TRBJ2-3 | TRBV9 | CASSFGTYNTDTQYF | TGTGCCAGCAGCTTCGGGACTTACAACACAGATACGCAGTATTTT
. | . | TRBJ2-7 | TRBV6-6 | CASSYNEGSEQYF | TGTGCCAGCAGTTACAACGAGGGAAGCGAGCAGTACTTC
. | . | TRBJ1-3 | TRBV9 | CASSVGEGTGNTIYF | TGTGCCAGCAGCGTAGGTGAGGGGACTGGAAACACCATATATTTT
. | . | TRBJ1-4 | TRBV11-2 | CASSFAQINEKLFF | TGTGCCAGCAGCTTTGCCCAGATTAATGAAAAACTGTTTTTT
. | . | TRBJ2-7 | TRBV7-3 | CASSGRGNDGPGEQYF | TGTGCCAGCAGCGGCCGGGGGAATGACGGACCAGGTGAGCAGTACTTC
. | . | TRBJ2-7 | TRBV11-2 | CASSSDGSYEQYF | TGTGCCAGCAGCTCGGACGGATCCTACGAGCAGTACTTC
. | . | TRBJ2-3 | TRBV10-1 | CASTKGLGGADTQYF | TGCGCCAGCACGAAGGGTCTCGGGGGAGCAGATACGCAGTATTTT
. | . | TRBJ1-4 | TRBV28 | CASSLEGKLFF | TGTGCCAGCAGTTTGGAGGGGAAACTGTTTTTT
TRBD2 | few | TRBJ2-3 | TRBV6-4 | CASSKDSGGATDTQYF | TGTGCCAGCAGCAAGGATAGCGGGGGGGCCACAGATACGCAGTATTTT
. | . | TRBJ2-3 | TRBV4-1 | CASSQDPRSTDTQYF | TGCGCCAGCAGCCAAGATCCCCGGAGCACAGATACGCAGTATTTT
. | . | TRBJ2-2 | TRBV5-4 | CASSEESGELFF | TGTGCCAGCAGCGAGGAAAGCGGGGAGCTGTTTTTT
TRBD1 | . | TRBJ1-2 | TRBV14 | CASSQDRGHGYTF | TGTGCCAGCAGCCAAGACAGGGGGCATGGCTACACCTTC
TRBD2 | . | TRBJ2-3 | TRBV29-1 | CSADGGSTDTQYF | TGCAGCGCTGACGGGGGGAGCACAGATACGCAGTATTTT
TRBD1 | . | TRBJ1-2 | TRBV5-1 | CASSSQGASNYGYTF | TGCGCCAGCAGCTCACAGGGGGCTTCGAACTATGGCTACACCTTC